Listed here are 32 T cell receptor beta chains from one sample, sequenced in a study of CD8 T cells in ankylosing spondylitis. From the 5' RACE reads, TCRdb called clonotypes with MiXCR, one entry per CDR3 protein. The sample yields roughly 40,000 distinct CDR3 sequences, 11% seen once. The sequenced sample was blood, either unsorted or a sorted T cell fraction (not recorded which). The receptors originated from a male donor with ankylosing spondylitis or in good health (not recorded which).

This clonotype appeared a few times. The rearrangement joins TRBV5-1 to TRBJ2-2, with 7 bases that match TRBD2. The V segment lost 4 bases and the J segment 4 bases; nucleotides outside the gene matches: 7. Germline V gives CDR1 SGHRS, CDR2 YFSETQ. CDR3 length: 15 residues. CDR3 coding DNA: TGCGCCAGCAGCCCCGTGACGGGGGGCACCGGGGAGCTGTTTTTT. It translates to CASSPVTGGTGELFF.

This chain links TRBV29-1 with TRBJ1-1; D unclear. The V end was cut by 3 bases, the J end by 6 bases, with 5 bases between. This CDR3 is 10 amino acids long. In germline, CDR1 is SQVTM, CDR2 ANQGSEA. The CDR3 sequence is CSVEFPEAFF. In nucleotides, the CDR3 is TGCAGCGTTGAGTTCCCTGAAGCTTTCTTT.

This clonotype was recorded at least ten times. V gene TRBV4-2 combines with J gene TRBJ2-7; a weak D match, TRBD1 (5 bases). V dropped 1 base and J dropped 4 bases, with 14 bases sitting between them. Germline V gives CDR1 LGHNA, CDR2 YNFKEQ. The CDR3 has 15 residues. CDR3 nucleotides: TGTGCCAGCAGCCAAGTGTTCCAGGGCGTGTACGAGCAGTACTTC. It specifies CASSQVFQGVYEQYF.

The chain has TRBV29-1 and TRBJ2-1, with 8 positions matching TRBD1. With V trimmed by 2 bases and J by 9 bases, 6 bases remained unmatched. CDR3 size: 13 residues. CDR1 is SQVTM and CDR2 is ANQGSEA in the germline V gene. The DNA of the CDR3 is TGCAGCGTTGAACAGGCAGGGGGCGGTGAGCAGTTCTTC. Translating gives CSVEQAGGGEQFF.

This clonotype was seen more than once but under ten times. V usage is TRBV11-2 and J usage is TRBJ1-1; 10 nucleotides match TRBD1. Germline trimming cut 3 bases from V and 0 bases from J; bases unmatched to any gene: 7. CDR1 and CDR2 (germline): SGHAT, FQNNGV. The CDR3 has 17 amino acids. The CDR3: CASSFYPGQGMNTEAFF. CDR3 in DNA: TGTGCCAGCAGCTTCTACCCGGGACAGGGGATGAACACTGAAGCTTTCTTT.

This clonotype was seen ten or more times. The chain uses TRBV29-1 and TRBJ2-5; D not certain. The length of the CDR3 is 12 residues. Between the trimmed V and J ends, which lost 3 bases and 2 bases, there was a span of 7 bases. Germline V CDR1 and CDR2: SQVTM, ANQGSEA. For the CDR3, the DNA is TGCAGCGTTGACGGCAGTCAAGAGACCCAGTACTTC. Translated, it gives CSVDGSQETQYF.

A few counts support this clonotype. The V call is TRBV2, the J call TRBJ1-2; D might be TRBD1 (6 bases). The CDR3 runs to 15 residues. The ends were cut back, 6 bases at V and 0 bases at J, with 14 bases in the middle. Germline V lookup: CDR1 SNHLY, CDR2 FYNNEI. The CDR3: CASSVVQGTNYGYTF. The CDR3 region has the DNA TGTGCCAGCAGCGTCGTCCAGGGGACTAACTATGGCTACACCTTC.

V gene TRBV12-3 or TRBV12-4 combines with J gene TRBJ1-4, with unresolved D. The CDR3 is 15 amino acids. V was clipped by 5 bases and J by 6 bases, with 16 bases between them. The CDR3 region is CASSLGGASYEKLFF. CDR3 bases: TGTGCCAGCAGTCTGGGCGGAGCAAGCTATGAAAAACTGTTTTTT.

This clonotype was counted many times. V and J are TRBV29-1 and TRBJ2-3; TRBD1 aligns across 7 bases. Germline CDR1 is SQVTM and CDR2 is ANQGSEA. V trimming: 6 bases; J trimming: 5 bases; junction bases outside the gene matches: 11. This CDR3 spans 14 amino acids. DNA for the CDR3: TGCAGCGTCGAACAGGGGATGTATGGAGATACGCAGTATTTT. Protein product: CSVEQGMYGDTQYF.

This clonotype was detected many times. This chain joins TRBV29-1 and TRBJ2-3; tentatively, D is TRBD2 (7 bases). The germline V gene has CDR1 SQVTM and CDR2 ANQGSEA. V gave up 5 bases and J gave up 5 bases, with 17 bases separating them. The CDR3 runs to 14 residues. DNA for the CDR3: TGCAGCGTTTCGGGGGGCAATTTGGGAGATACGCAGTATTTT. Translating it yields CSVSGGNLGDTQYF.

This clonotype was recorded many times. The V call is TRBV12-3 or TRBV12-4, the J call TRBJ2-3; 12 bases agree with TRBD2. This CDR3 region has 17 residues. V shed 2 bases, J shed 5 bases, and the junction held 8 bases outside the gene matches. CDR3 nucleotides: TGTGCCAGCAGTTTAAGGACTAGCGGGATGGGAGGAGATACGCAGTATTTT. As protein: CASSLRTSGMGGDTQYF.

In this sample, this clonotype turned up many times. The J gene is TRBJ2-7, the V gene TRBV9, with 8 bases fitting TRBD1. Looked up from germline, CDR1 is SGDLS and CDR2 is YYNGEE. The CDR3 is 14 residues long. The trim removed 2 bases at V and 5 bases at J, leaving 6 bases unmatched. The CDR3 region is CASSVTGEWNEQYF. The CDR3 nucleotides read TGTGCCAGCAGCGTGACAGGGGAGTGGAACGAGCAGTACTTC.

This clonotype appeared many times. The chain combines TRBV5-1 with TRBJ2-3, with TRBD2 as a possible D gene (5 bases). From germline, CDR1 is SGHRS and CDR2 YFSETQ. With 4 bases removed from V and 0 bases from J, the gap between germline ends came to 15 bases. This CDR3 spans 16 amino acids. The chain's CDR3 is CASSKIQRASTDTQYF. For the CDR3, the DNA is TGCGCCAGCAGCAAGATACAGAGGGCTAGCACAGATACGCAGTATTTT.

This clonotype was detected ten times or more. CDR3: CASSLNTGELFF. The DNA of the CDR3 is TGCGCCAGCAGCCTGAACACCGGGGAGCTGTTTTTT. The chain combines TRBV5-1 with TRBJ2-2; D uncertain. V lost 4 bases, J lost 1 base, and 2 bases lay in between. Germline V gene lookup returns CDR1 SGHRS and CDR2 YFSETQ. The CDR3 extends over 12 amino acids.

The chain combines TRBV20-1 with TRBJ2-2; D is possibly TRBD2 (7 bases). The CDR3 runs to 14 residues. CDR1 is DFQATT and CDR2 is SNEGSKA in the germline V gene (reference sequence). The ends were cut back, 8 bases at V and 1 base at J, with 14 bases in the middle. The chain's CDR3 is CSTTGGQNTGELFF. The CDR3 DNA follows: TGCAGTACCACGGGGGGACAGAACACCGGGGAGCTGTTTTTT.

This clonotype was found many times. This chain uses TRBV5-1 with TRBJ1-1, with 8 bases that match TRBD1. The V and J ends lost 4 bases and 1 base, in that order; junction bases with no gene match: 6. The CDR3 totals 15 residues. Germline V CDR1 and CDR2: SGHRS, YFSETQ. The CDR3 DNA is TGCGCCAGCAGCCCCGCCGGGACAGGGAACACTGAAGCTTTCTTT. Translation: CASSPAGTGNTEAFF.

To note about this clonotype: A read error may explain this, as a much larger clone is one base away. The V gene is TRBV2, the J gene TRBJ2-3; 8 bases are a match to TRBD1. The CDR3 covers 14 residues. V trimming: 6 bases; J trimming: 0 bases; junction bases outside the gene matches: 2. The germline V gene has CDR1 SNHLY and CDR2 FYNNEI. The CDR3 reads CASSRDRSTDTQYF. Here the CDR3 DNA reads TGTGCCAGCAGCCGGGACAGGAGCACAGATACGCAGTATTTT.

This clonotype was seen at least ten times. The V call is TRBV5-1, the J call TRBJ2-3, with a weak D call TRBD1 (5 bases). Germline assignment: CDR1 SGHRS and CDR2 YFSETQ. The germline V and J ends were trimmed by 0 bases and 7 bases, with 9 bases remaining between them. There are 13 residues in the CDR3. CDR3 bases: TGCGCCAGCAGCTTGGGGCGGACAAATACGCAGTATTTT. It specifies CASSLGRTNTQYF.

To note about this clonotype: This clone may be a read error of a much larger clone one base away. The J gene is TRBJ2-3, the V gene TRBV28; 10 positions agree with TRBD1. This CDR3 spans 16 amino acids. Per germline, CDR1 MDHEN and CDR2 SYDVKM. The CDR3 loop reads CANSSSGTGGTDTQYF. In DNA, the CDR3 is TGTGCCAACAGTTCTTCTGGGACAGGGGGCACAGATACGCAGTATTTT.

The chain is built from TRBV6-2 or TRBV6-3 and TRBJ2-1; D might be TRBD1 (5 bases). V was pared by 4 bases and J by 5 bases, with 18 bases between. Germline V CDR1 and CDR2: MNHEY, SVGEGT. This CDR3 has 16 residues. The CDR3 region has the DNA TGTGCCAGCAGTTTTTCCCGGACATGGGGCCACAATGAGCAGTTCTTC. It translates to CASSFSRTWGHNEQFF.

This chain links TRBV7-2 with TRBJ2-2, with no clear D. V was shortened by 1 base and J by 4 bases, with 7 bases between the two germline ends. The CDR3 consists of 14 residues. Germline CDR1 and CDR2: SGHTA and FQGNSA. In DNA, the CDR3 is TGTGCCAGCAGCTTAGGTCGTAGCACCGGGGAGCTGTTTTTT. This translates into CASSLGRSTGELFF. Variable domain in full (rest from reference TRBV7-2 and TRBJ2-2): GAGVSQSPSNKVTEKGKDVELRCDPISGHTALYWYRQSLGQGLEFLIYFQGNSAPDKSGLPSDRFSAERTGGSVSTLTIQRTQQEDSAVYLCASSLGRSTGELFFGEGSRLTVL.

This clonotype was seen ten or more times. This rearrangement joins TRBV29-1 to TRBJ1-3, with no clear D. Trimming took off 0 bases at V and 6 bases at J, with 9 bases between the two ends. The CDR3 totals 13 residues. Germline CDR1 SQVTM, CDR2 ANQGSEA. DNA of the CDR3: TGCAGCGTTGAAGAGGACGGATCAAACACCATATATTTT. Encoded protein: CSVEEDGSNTIYF.

Many counts were recorded for this clonotype. V is TRBV29-1 and J is TRBJ2-2; TRBD2 might be the D (7 bases). V lost 7 bases and J lost 3, with 12 bases in between. CDR1 and CDR2 (germline): SQVTM, ANQGSEA. The CDR3 spans 13 residues. CDR3: CSGGGADTGELFF. CDR3 bases: TGCAGCGGAGGGGGGGCGGACACCGGGGAGCTGTTTTTT.

The chain carries TRBV5-1 and TRBJ2-1; D may be TRBD2 (5 bases). The V and J ends lost 4 bases and 8 bases respectively, with 13 bases between them. This CDR3 region has 13 residues. Looked up from germline, CDR1 is SGHRS and CDR2 is YFSETQ. The CDR3 region has the DNA TGCGCCAGCAGCCCGGACGGGGTCGATGAGCAGTTCTTC. The encoded protein is CASSPDGVDEQFF.

In this sample, this clonotype turned up many times. The chain carries TRBV20-1 and TRBJ2-3; D not resolved. There are 14 residues in the CDR3. Trimming took 1 base from V and 2 from J, leaving 10 bases between them. CDR1 and CDR2 from the germline V gene are DFQATT and SNEGSKA (reference sequence). CDR3 nucleotides: TGCAGTGCTAGAGTGGTCGGAATCACAGATACGCAGTATTTT. Protein product: CSARVVGITDTQYF.

In this sample, this clonotype turned up many times. The chain has TRBV3-1 and TRBJ1-6; TRBD1 agrees at 9 bases. Trimming cost V 6 bases and J 8 bases; bases outside gene matches: 11. The CDR3 totals 16 residues. The germline V gene encodes CDR1 LGHDT and CDR2 YNNKEL (reference sequence). CDR3 in amino acids: CASSTIQGAWHSPLHF. For the CDR3, the DNA is TGTGCCAGCAGTACCATACAGGGGGCTTGGCATTCACCCCTCCACTTT.

This chain connects TRBV5-1 to TRBJ1-6; D uncertain. Trimming removed 0 bases from V and 4 bases from J, with 8 bases in between. CDR3 length: 15 residues. From germline, CDR1 is SGHRS and CDR2 YFSETQ. The CDR3: CASSLAADYNSPLHF. The CDR3, as DNA: TGCGCCAGCAGCTTGGCCGCGGATTATAATTCACCCCTCCACTTT. The whole variable domain, filled in from reference TRBV5-1 and TRBJ1-6, reads KAGVTQTPRYLIKTRGQQVTLSCSPISGHRSVSWYQQTPGQGLQFLFEYFSETQRNKGNFPGRFSGRQFSNSRSEMNVSTLELGDSALYLCASSLAADYNSPLHFGNGTRLTVT.

In its sample, this clonotype was seen many times. The chain couples TRBV6-1 to TRBJ1-6; perhaps TRBD1 as D (5 bases). V was shortened by 5 bases and J by 5 bases, with 13 bases between the two germline ends. CDR1 and CDR2 from the germline V gene are MNHNS and SASEGT. The CDR3 contains 15 residues. The CDR3 nucleotides are TGTGCCAGCAGTCCGCCGGGGCTTAATAATTCACCCCTCCACTTT. It is translated as CASSPPGLNNSPLHF.

The table lists this clonotype with many counts. The chain couples TRBV3-1 to TRBJ2-2, with TRBD2 identical over 12 bases. Germline V gene sequence: CDR1 LGHDT, CDR2 YNNKEL (reference sequence). V lost 4 bases and J lost 6; bases outside the gene matches: 6. The CDR3 is 16 amino acids. CDR3 protein: CASSPSSGGASGELFF. The CDR3 DNA reads as TGTGCCAGCAGCCCCTCTAGCGGGGGGGCTTCCGGGGAGCTGTTTTTT.

This clonotype was counted ten times or more. J is TRBJ2-2 and V is TRBV5-4; tentative D call: TRBD1 (6 bases). V was pared by 5 bases and J by 6 bases, with 17 bases between. The CDR3 spans 15 residues. Germline assignment: CDR1 SGHNT and CDR2 YYREEE (reference sequence). The CDR3 DNA follows: TGTGCCAGCAGTTTAGACCAGGGGAGCGCCGGGGAGCTGTTTTTT. This sequence encodes CASSLDQGSAGELFF. Combining the CDR3 with reference TRBV5-4 and TRBJ2-2 gives the whole variable domain ETGVTQSPTHLIKTRGQQVTLRCSSQSGHNTVSWYQQALGQGPQFIFQYYREEENGRGNFPPRFSGLQFPNYSSELNVNALELDDSALYLCASSLDQGSAGELFFGEGSRLTVL.

V usage is TRBV11-2 and J usage is TRBJ2-1; the D is unclear. This CDR3 has 12 residues. Trimming left V 2 bases short and J 7 bases short, with 6 bases between. CDR1 and CDR2 from the germline V gene are SGHAT and FQNNGV. The CDR3 sequence is CASSLLGNEQFF. The CDR3 coding sequence is TGTGCCAGCAGCTTACTAGGAAATGAGCAGTTCTTC.

Concerning this clonotype itself: This sequence may be a read error, since a much larger clone differs from it by one base. V is TRBV13 and J is TRBJ1-2; tentative D call: TRBD1 (6 bases). The CDR3 is 14 amino acids. V was pared by 9 bases and J by 4 bases, with 18 bases between. From germline, CDR1 is PRHDT and CDR2 FYEKMQ (reference sequence). CDR3 sequence (DNA): TGTGCCAGGAGCCGTCGGACAGAGAGCTATGGCTACACCTTC. Amino acid sequence: CARSRRTESYGYTF.